This record covers a single TCR beta chain. This clone was observed a single time. Its specific antigen is unknown. Per-base quality was not reported, and no clone a single base away is much larger than it. The data originate from a study of blood T cell repertoires in COVID-19 (dated by TCRdb to 2018 to 2021). For the study in its entirety: Samples from collaborators originated in the United States, Italy and Spain and spanned both the acute and convalescent phases of COVID-19. The material from the prospective study consisted of cDNA or gDNA derived from T cells, B-cell-depleted T cells, or PBMCs. Deeply sampled blood TCRbeta repertoires from subjects exposed to, actively infected with, or recovered from COVID-19 were included in the dataset. The repertoires were made available in a free public database intended to serve as a resource for research on the immune response to SARS-CoV-2. Samples came from the ongoing ImmuneRACE study (first 160 participants) plus 1,254 subjects from 6 global collaborators. The sample metadata nearly always contained a de-identified subject ID, COVID-19 status, age in years and sex. Where available, HLA class I and class II types were taken from metadata supplied by the sample provider and were not determined by assay-based typing. The research as a whole found: How much clinical and demographic metadata was included differed by source and by participant, and the metadata was provided uncurated.

From the cysteine through the phenylalanine, the CDR3 covers 15 amino acids. The retained sequence is limited to the CDR3, 45 bases, with the frame set at the first base. For CDR1 and CDR2, the germline V gene lists ENHRY and SYGVKD. V and J are truncated by 0 bases and 9 bases respectively, leaving an intervening sequence of 15 bases. TCRbeta CDR3 regions were amplified from genomic DNA by means of the immunoSEQ Assay, a bias-controlled multiplex PCR. As for the original processing: The number of nucleated cells in each sample was estimated from the amplification of reference gene primers within the assay. Sequence reads were collapsed and filtered to measure the absolute abundance of every unique TCRbeta CDR3 rearrangement. For each sample, productive Simpson clonality was calculated as the square root of Simpson's diversity index over productive rearrangements. This immuneACCESS table, as held by TCRdb, lists in-frame sequences with V and J called but not all clones. Of the missing ones, under half trace to an unresolved V gene in checked studies; the others have no known cause. V, J and clone size are those of that table, while D and trimming were read from the DNA. Counted in this sample were more than 100,000 clones; about 89% of them appeared once. About 2.5% of the sample lies in the top ten.

Collaborating institutions collected whole blood in K2EDTA tubes following their own protocols. For TCRbeta analysis, collaborator samples were shipped as frozen whole blood, as isolated PBMCs, or as DNA extracted from either sample type. The specimen sequenced was peripheral blood. The TCR was taken from a man aged 45 to 65 with active COVID-19. The chain was built from TRBV10-3 and TRBJ2-1, with a weak D call of TRBD1 (5 bases match). The DNA reads as follows: TGTGCCATCAGTGAGTCGAAGGACAAAGCAGCTGAGCAGTTCTTC. Its amino acids are CAISESKDKAAEQFF.